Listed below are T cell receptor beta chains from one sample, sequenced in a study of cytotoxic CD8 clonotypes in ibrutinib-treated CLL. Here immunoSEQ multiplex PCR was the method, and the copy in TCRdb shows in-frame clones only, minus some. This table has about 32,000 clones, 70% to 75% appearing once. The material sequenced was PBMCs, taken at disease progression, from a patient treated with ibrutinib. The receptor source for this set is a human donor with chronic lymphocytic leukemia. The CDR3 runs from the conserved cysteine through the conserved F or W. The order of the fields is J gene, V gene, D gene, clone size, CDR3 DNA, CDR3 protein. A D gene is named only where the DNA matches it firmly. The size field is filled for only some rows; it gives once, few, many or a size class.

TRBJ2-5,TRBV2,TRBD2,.,TGTGCCAGCAGTGCCCCGGTGGCTAGCGGGGGCGAACCCCTACCGGAGACCCAGTACTTC,CASSAPVASGGEPLPETQYF
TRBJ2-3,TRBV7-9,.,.,TGTGCCAGCAGCTTAGCCAGAGCAGATACGCAGTATTTT,CASSLARADTQYF
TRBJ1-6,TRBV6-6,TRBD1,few,TGTGCCAGCAGTTACTCTGGGACAGAGAATTCACCCCTCCACTTT,CASSYSGTENSPLHF
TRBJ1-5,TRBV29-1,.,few,TGCAGCGCGGGGGCCTTTGGGGAGCGCCAGCATTTT,CSAGAFGERQHF
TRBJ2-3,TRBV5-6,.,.,TGTGCCAGCAGCTTGTTCGGGGGGCGAAGCACAGATACGCAGTATTTT,CASSLFGGRSTDTQYF
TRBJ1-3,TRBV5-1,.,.,TGCGCCAGCAGCTTAGGGGGGATCGCGGGAAACACCATATATTTT,CASSLGGIAGNTIYF
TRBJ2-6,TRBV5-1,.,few,TGCGCCAGCAGCTTCAAGGGTGGGTCGTCTGGTGGGGCCAACGTCCTGACTTTC,CASSFKGGSSGGANVLTF
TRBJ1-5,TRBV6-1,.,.,TGTGCCAGCAGTGAACCGGCAGGATCCTTTTACTATAGCAATCAGCCCCAGCATTTT,CASSEPAGSFYYSNQPQHF
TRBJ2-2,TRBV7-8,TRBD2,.,TGTGCCAGCAGCTTAGTCGCTAGCGGGGGGGCCCATGGACCCGGGGAGCTGTTTTTT,CASSLVASGGAHGPGELFF
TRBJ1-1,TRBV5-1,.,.,TGCGCCAGCAGCTTGGGGCAGGGCGTGAACACTGAAGCTTTCTTT,CASSLGQGVNTEAFF